This TCR beta chain emerged from a study of blood T cell repertoires in COVID-19. For the study at large: Spain, Italy and the United States supplied samples that represented acute and convalescent COVID-19. T cells, B-cell-depleted T cells, or PBMCs provided the cDNA or gDNA that served as material.

The authors' processing: For nucleated cells, counts were estimated from reference gene primer amplification. The repertoire was sequenced with immunoSEQ multiplex PCR; TCRdb's copy has only in-frame clones and lacks some. The D gene and trimming were derived from the DNA, and the V and J assignments and clone size from that table. The data contain about 53,000 clones, around 80% of them singletons. The sequenced material came from peripheral blood. This receptor was identified in a human donor in a cohort sampled during active COVID-19.

The CDR3 sequence: CASSQAGSLQREQYF. CDR3 in DNA: TGTGCCAGCAGCCAAGCCGGGAGTCTACAAAGGGAGCAGTACTTC. The chain uses TRBV14 and TRBJ2-7; possible D gene TRBD2, 6 bases. Looked up from germline, CDR1 is SGHDN and CDR2 is FVKESK. This CDR3 spans 15 amino acids. Trimming left V 1 base short and J 7 bases short, with 17 bases between.